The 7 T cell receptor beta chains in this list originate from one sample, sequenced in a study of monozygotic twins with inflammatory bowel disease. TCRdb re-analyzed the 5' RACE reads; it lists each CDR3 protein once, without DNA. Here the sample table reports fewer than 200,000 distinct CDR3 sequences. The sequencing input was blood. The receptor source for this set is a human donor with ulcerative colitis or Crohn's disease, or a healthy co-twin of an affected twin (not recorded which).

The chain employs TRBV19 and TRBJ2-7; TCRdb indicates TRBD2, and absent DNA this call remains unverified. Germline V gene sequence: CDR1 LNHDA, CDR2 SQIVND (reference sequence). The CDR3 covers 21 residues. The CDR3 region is CASSVAGGAGTSLIPNYEQYF.

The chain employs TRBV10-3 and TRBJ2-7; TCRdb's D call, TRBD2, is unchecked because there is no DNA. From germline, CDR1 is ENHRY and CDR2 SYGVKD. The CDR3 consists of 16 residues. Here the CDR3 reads CAISESTLRDSYEQYF.

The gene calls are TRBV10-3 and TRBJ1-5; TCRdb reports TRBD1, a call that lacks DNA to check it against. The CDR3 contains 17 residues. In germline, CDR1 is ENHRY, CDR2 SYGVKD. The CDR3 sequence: CAISEKFETGSGQPQHF.

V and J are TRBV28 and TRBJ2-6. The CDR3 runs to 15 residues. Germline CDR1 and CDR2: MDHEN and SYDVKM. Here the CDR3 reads CASRPQGIWANVLTF. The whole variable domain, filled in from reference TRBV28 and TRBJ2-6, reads DVKVTQSSRYLVKRTGEKVFLECVQDMDHENMFWYRQDPGLGLRLIYFSYDVKMKEKGDIPEGYSVSREKKERFSLILESASTNQTSMYLCASRPQGIWANVLTFGAGSRLTVL.

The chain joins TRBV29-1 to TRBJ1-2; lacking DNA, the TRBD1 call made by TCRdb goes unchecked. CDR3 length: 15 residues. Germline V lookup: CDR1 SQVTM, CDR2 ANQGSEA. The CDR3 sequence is CSVRQEPRSLSGYTF.

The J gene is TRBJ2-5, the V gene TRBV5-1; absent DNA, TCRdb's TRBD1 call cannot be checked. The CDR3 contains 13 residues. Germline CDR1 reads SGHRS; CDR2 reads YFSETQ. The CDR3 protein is CASSSRDGGTQYF.

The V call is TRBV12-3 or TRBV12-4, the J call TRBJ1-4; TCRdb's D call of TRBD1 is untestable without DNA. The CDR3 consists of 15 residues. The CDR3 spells CASRWTAATNEKLFF.